A single sample is the source of the 27 T cell receptor beta chains below, sequenced in a study of blood T cell repertoires in COVID-19. Clones were read by immunoSEQ multiplex PCR, and TCRdb kept only the in-frame ones, dropping some. The sample gives 95,000 to 150,000 clones, approximately 81% of which show up once; 3% to 4% is in the top ten. Sequenced material: peripheral blood. These receptors were collected from a man aged 60-69 years with acute or convalescent COVID-19.

This clone was detected a few times. The chain has TRBV3-1 (or the pseudogene TRBV3-2) and TRBJ2-1; 7 nucleotides line up with TRBD2. The junction had 5 bases not matched to a gene; V was cut back by 4 bases and J by 8 bases. Germline CDR1 and CDR2: LGHDT and YNNKEL (reference sequence). The CDR3 covers 13 residues. CDR3: CASSLLAYDEQFF. The DNA for the CDR3 is TGTGCCAGCAGCCTACTAGCGTACGATGAGCAGTTCTTC.

The table lists this clone with a count of one. The gene calls are TRBV30 and TRBJ2-2; 9 nucleotides line up with TRBD1. V shed 4 bases, J shed 3 bases, and the junction held 6 bases outside the gene matches. CDR3 length: 15 residues. Germline V gene data show CDR1 as GTSNPN and CDR2 as SVGIG (reference sequence). The CDR3: CAWTEGQGHTGELFF. Written as DNA, the CDR3 is TGTGCCTGGACGGAAGGACAGGGGCACACCGGGGAGCTGTTTTTT.

This clone was counted once. The chain recombines TRBV21-1 with TRBJ2-7; the table gives TRBD1 as D, unverified against the DNA. TRBV21-1 is shown as a pseudogene. The CDR3 covers 16 residues. CDR3 bases: TGTGCCAGCAGCAAAGGGGAGGGGACAGGGTGGCACGAGCAGTACTTC. Translating gives CASSKGEGTGWHEQYF.

The rearrangement joins TRBV7-2 to TRBJ1-3, with D unresolved. This CDR3 comprises 17 residues. With 8 bases removed from V and 2 bases from J, the gap between germline ends came to 22 bases. Germline CDR1 is SGHTA and CDR2 is FQGNSA. The CDR3 nucleotides are TGTGCCAGCGTAGGGAGGGAAGCTGAAAAAGCTGGAAACACCATATATTTT. It translates to CASVGREAEKAGNTIYF.

This sequence joins TRBV5-1 and TRBJ2-7; 13 positions match TRBD2. Unmatched junction bases numbered 7, after V lost 0 bases and J lost 7 bases. This CDR3 is 16 amino acids long. The V gene's germline CDR1 is SGHRS and CDR2 YFSETQ. The CDR3 DNA is TGCGCCAGCAGCTTGGCGGGACTAGCGGGATCGAGTGAGCAGTACTTC. Protein product: CASSLAGLAGSSEQYF.

V usage is TRBV19 and J usage is TRBJ1-6, with TRBD1 matching over 8 bases. The length of the CDR3 is 16 residues. V lost 8 bases to trimming and J lost 8 bases; unmatched junction nucleotides: 14. Germline V gives CDR1 LNHDA, CDR2 SQIVND (reference sequence). For the CDR3, the DNA is TGTGCCAGTGCTGGAGACAGGGGTTTGGGTTATTCACCCCTCCACTTT. This sequence encodes CASAGDRGLGYSPLHF.

The CDR3 loop reads CASSWEAGGKDTQYF. The DNA for the CDR3 is TGTGCCAGCAGTTGGGAGGCAGGGGGCAAAGATACGCAGTATTTT. V is TRBV2 and J is TRBJ2-3, with TRBD1 matching over 8 bases. Germline CDR1 and CDR2: SNHLY and FYNNEI. This CDR3 contains 15 residues. Trimming took 5 bases from V and 5 from J; bases not matched to a gene: 9. Full variable domain (outside the CDR3, taken from reference TRBV2 and TRBJ2-3): EPEVTQTPSHQVTQMGQEVILRCVPISNHLYFYWYRQILGQKVEFLVSFYNNEISEKSEIFDDQFSVERPDGSNFTLKIRSTKLEDSAMYFCASSWEAGGKDTQYFGPGTRLTVL.

V gene TRBV28 combines with J gene TRBJ2-1, with 7 bases fitting TRBD1. Per the germline V gene, CDR1 is MDHEN and CDR2 is SYDVKM. With 6 bases clipped from V and 5 bases from J, the junction kept 10 bases outside the gene matches. The CDR3 has 15 residues. Written as DNA, the CDR3 is TGTGCCAGCAGAACCATTCTTCAGGGGGACAATGAGCAGTTCTTC. Translated, it gives CASRTILQGDNEQFF.

This clone has a single count. The CDR3 here is CASSQHPTGAGELFF. The CDR3 DNA reads as TGTGCCAGCAGCCAACATCCCACAGGGGCCGGGGAGCTGTTTTTT. V and J are TRBV4-2 and TRBJ2-2; TRBD1 matches at 7 bases. With 2 bases clipped from V and 6 bases from J, the junction kept 6 bases outside the gene matches. This CDR3 contains 15 residues. CDR1 and CDR2 from the germline V gene are LGHNA and YNFKEQ.

The chain is built from TRBV6-5 and TRBJ1-5; D is uncertain. Germline V gene data show CDR1 as MNHEY and CDR2 as SVGAGI. There are 15 residues in the CDR3. V was clipped by 5 bases and J by 5 bases, with 16 bases between them. DNA of the CDR3: TGTGCCAGCAGTAGGACTTGGAGGGCGGATCAGCCCCAGCATTTT. This translates into CASSRTWRADQPQHF.

The gene calls are TRBV28 and TRBJ1-4, with no clear D. Per germline, CDR1 MDHEN and CDR2 SYDVKM. The CDR3 spans 15 residues. V lost 2 bases and J 0 bases, leaving 7 bases between the germline ends. CDR3: CASSLVSATNEKLFF. CDR3 DNA: TGTGCCAGCAGTTTAGTCTCAGCAACTAATGAAAAACTGTTTTTT.

This rearrangement joins TRBV15 to TRBJ1-1; 11 bases map to TRBD1. Per the germline V gene, CDR1 is LNHNV and CDR2 is YYDKDF (reference sequence). There are 18 residues in the CDR3. Trimming at V came to 0 bases and at J to 4 bases, leaving 10 bases not matched to a gene. The CDR3 loop reads CATSRDIFGQGAFTEAFF. DNA for the CDR3: TGTGCCACCAGCAGAGATATTTTTGGACAGGGGGCTTTCACTGAAGCTTTCTTT.

The rearrangement joins TRBV6-1 to TRBJ2-3; TRBD2 aligns across 11 bases. After removal of 4 bases from V and 7 bases from J, the junction contained 10 bases not matched to a gene. The CDR3 loop spans 16 amino acids. The V gene's germline CDR1 is MNHNS and CDR2 SASEGT. CDR3 amino acids: CASSAGTSGAINTQYF. The DNA for the CDR3 is TGTGCCAGCAGTGCCGGGACTAGCGGTGCGATTAATACGCAGTATTTT.

The rearrangement uses TRBV2 and TRBJ2-1; TRBD1 might be the D (5 bases). Germline-derived CDR1 and CDR2 are SNHLY and FYNNEI. This CDR3 has 14 residues. V was pared by 11 bases and J by 8 bases, with 22 bases between. The CDR3 sequence is CAVSGLAARDEQFF. In DNA, the CDR3 is TGTGCCGTTTCAGGGTTGGCGGCACGCGATGAGCAGTTCTTC.

V gene TRBV12-3 or TRBV12-4 combines with J gene TRBJ2-1; D ambiguous. This CDR3 is 11 amino acids long. V was shortened by 5 bases and J by 7 bases, with 6 bases between the two germline ends. DNA of the CDR3: TGTGCCAGCAGTCCCCTTAATGAGCAGTTCTTC. Protein: CASSPLNEQFF.

This sequence joins TRBV3-1 (or the pseudogene TRBV3-2) and TRBJ1-1, with D perhaps matching TRBD1 (5 bases). The germline gives CDR1 LGHDT, CDR2 YNNKEL (reference sequence). Trimming removed 4 bases at V and 1 base at J, with 10 bases between. The CDR3 contains 14 residues. The CDR3 here is CASSPTVPNTEAFF. The CDR3 coding sequence is TGTGCCAGCAGCCCGACAGTACCGAACACTGAAGCTTTCTTT.

This chain connects TRBV5-1 to TRBJ1-1; no firm D call. Germline CDR1 is SGHRS and CDR2 is YFSETQ. Trimming left V 4 bases short and J 6 bases short, with 16 bases between. The CDR3 totals 14 residues. The CDR3 loop is CASSPGGVAAEAFF. The CDR3 coding sequence is TGCGCCAGCAGCCCGGGTGGAGTAGCCGCTGAAGCTTTCTTT.

With regard to this clone: A much larger clonotype is one base distant, so this may be a read error. This sequence joins TRBV5-6 and TRBJ2-7; D unresolved. V dropped 0 bases and J dropped 4 bases, with 5 bases sitting between them. This CDR3 comprises 12 residues. Germline V gene data show CDR1 as SGHDT and CDR2 as YYEEEE. CDR3: CASSLDGYEQYF. DNA of the CDR3: TGTGCCAGCAGCTTGGACGGGTACGAGCAGTACTTC.

This chain joins TRBV6-5 and TRBJ1-1; D unclear. Trimming cost V 2 bases and J 5 bases, with 12 bases left between them. CDR1 is MNHEY, CDR2 SVGAGI, per germline. The CDR3 has 14 residues. The CDR3 nucleotides are TGTGCCAGCAGTTACCGGCGGCGGGCTACTGAAGCTTTCTTT. It codes for CASSYRRRATEAFF.

V gene TRBV7-6 combines with J gene TRBJ2-3, with D perhaps matching TRBD2 (6 bases). The V and J ends lost 1 base and 1 base respectively, with 9 bases between them. CDR1 and CDR2 from the germline V gene are SGHVS and FNYEAQ. This CDR3 contains 15 residues. The CDR3 here is CASSLEWGGTDTQYF. The CDR3 coding sequence is TGTGCCAGCAGCTTAGAATGGGGGGGCACAGATACGCAGTATTTT.

The CDR3 loop reads CASSPTRTSGMDTQYF. The CDR3 bases are TGTGCCAGCAGCCCAACCAGGACTAGCGGGATGGATACGCAGTATTTT. The V call is TRBV7-2, the J call TRBJ2-3; the match to TRBD2 covers 12 bases. Losses at the gene ends were 5 bases for V and 6 bases for J; bases not matched to a gene: 9. The CDR3 has 16 residues. CDR1 is SGHTA, CDR2 FQGNSA, per germline.

This chain joins TRBV2 and TRBJ1-1; D is ambiguous. Germline V gene data show CDR1 as SNHLY and CDR2 as FYNNEI. This CDR3 region has 13 residues. V shed 10 bases and J shed 1 base, with 13 bases lying between them. The CDR3 protein is CATSSGPNTEAFF. The CDR3 DNA reads TGTGCCACCTCTAGCGGGCCGAACACTGAAGCTTTCTTT.

The rearrangement links TRBV29-1 to TRBJ2-3, with D perhaps matching TRBD1 (6 bases). The V end was cut by 4 bases, the J end by 4 bases, with 33 bases between. CDR3 length equals 20 residues. Germline CDR1 reads SQVTM; CDR2 reads ANQGSEA. The CDR3 DNA is TGCAGCGTTGTCGGGCAGCACCGGGACGACTGGGACACAAAGGCAGATACGCAGTATTTT. Translation: CSVVGQHRDDWDTKADTQYF.

As DNA, the CDR3 is TGTGCCAGCAGCTTCATGGGACTAGCGGGAAATGAGCAGTTCTTC. This translates into CASSFMGLAGNEQFF. The chain couples TRBV11-2 to TRBJ2-1; 13 bases line up with TRBD2. This CDR3 has 15 residues. V was pared by 3 bases and J by 7 bases, with 3 bases of the junction left unmatched. Germline loops: CDR1 SGHAT, CDR2 FQNNGV.

The CDR3 nucleotides are TGTGCCAGCAGTTTATCCAGGGGAAACACTGAAGCTTTCTTT. Its translation is CASSLSRGNTEAFF. V gene TRBV27 combines with J gene TRBJ1-1; tentative D call: TRBD1 (6 bases). The CDR3 has 14 amino acids. In germline, CDR1 is MNHEY, CDR2 SMNVEV (reference sequence). V lost 0 bases to trimming and J lost 2 bases, with 7 bases between them.

The rearrangement links TRBV5-1 to TRBJ2-7; 8 positions agree with TRBD1. The CDR3 totals 13 residues. The germline gives CDR1 SGHRS, CDR2 YFSETQ. V shed 0 bases and J 9 bases; nucleotides not matched to a gene: 5. The CDR3 DNA reads TGCGCCAGCAGCTTGGGACAGGGGAGCGGGCAGTACTTC. Its translation: CASSLGQGSGQYF.

The CDR3 sequence: CASSLDSGRQRQETQYF. DNA of the CDR3: TGTGCCAGCAGCTTAGATTCGGGGAGACAAAGACAAGAGACCCAGTACTTC. J is TRBJ2-5 and V is TRBV7-2; D is possibly TRBD2 (5 bases). The CDR3 is 17 residues long. Germline V gene lookup returns CDR1 SGHTA and CDR2 FQGNSA. V gave up 1 base and J gave up 2 bases, with 17 bases separating them.